This T cell receptor beta chain was captured by sequencing in a study of a mutant IDH1 vaccine in newly diagnosed glioma. Overall study: The study started vaccination 4-6 weeks after radiotherapy alone, or with temozolomide cycles.

Notes on this clone: The antigen is undetermined.

The table came from immunoSEQ multiplex PCR; TCRdb's copy has only in-frame clones and leaves some out. The sample has about 61,000 clones, about four fifths seen once; the top ten hold 5.9%. V lost 10 bases, J lost 3 bases, and 7 bases stayed unmatched. Germline CDR1 and CDR2: WSHSY and SAAADI. The CDR3 extends over 14 amino acids. Time point specified: week 11, during vaccination. One vaccine dose held 300 ug of mutant IDH1 20-mer peptide and came with topical imiquimod. This sequence originates from a man aged 50-60 years with glioma. The V call is TRBV10-2, the J call TRBJ2-5; 11 bases match TRBD2. Sequencing was performed on PBMCs, taken from a glioma patient whose treatment included an IDH1 peptide vaccine. The CDR3 DNA follows: TGCGCCACCTCGGCTAGCGGGGGGAAAGAGACCCAGTACTTC. Translation: CATSASGGKETQYF.